This T cell receptor beta chain was captured in a study of blood T cell repertoires in COVID-19. About the study: Collection of acute and convalescent COVID-19 samples took place in the United States, Italy and Spain. PBMCs, B-cell-depleted T cells, or T cells were the source of the cDNA or gDNA that made up the material.

Per the study methods: Amplification with reference gene primers provided the estimates of nucleated cell counts. Assay used: immunoSEQ multiplex PCR; TCRdb lists only in-frame clones, some missing. The V and J calls and clone size come from that table; D and trimming were worked out from the DNA. The sample includes 95,000 to 150,000 clones, 82% of them seen just once. This clone was observed once. CDR3 length: 14 amino acids. V lost 6 bases, J lost 2 bases, and 3 bases stayed unmatched. The V gene's germline CDR1 is MNHEY and CDR2 SMNVEV (reference sequence). The material sequenced was peripheral blood. The chain joins TRBV27 to TRBJ1-3; 8 bases are a match to TRBD1. The sequence was collected from a woman between 65 and 79 years old with acute or convalescent COVID-19. The CDR3 reads CASRPTGAGNTIYF. CDR3 in DNA: TGTGCCAGCAGACCGACAGGGGCTGGAAACACCATATATTTT.